This T cell receptor beta chain was obtained from a study of cytomegalovirus exposure and HLA in healthy donors. Study summary: The study's early data release held 75 million to 95 million unique TCRs from HLA-typed donors. Researchers found that more than 70% of over 350 genotyped donors fell within the Caucasian-associated ancestry cluster.

Germline CDR1 and CDR2: SNHLY and FYNNEI. The length of the CDR3 is 16 residues. Study-wide results and caveats: It was in a later analysis that TCR association rates were seen to vary by HLA locus, highest for DRB1 and lowest for HLA-C.

Healthy people donating bone marrow made up the donors. The PCR employed 60 Vbeta primers together with 13 Jbeta primers. Here immunoSEQ multiplex PCR was the method, and the copy in TCRdb shows in-frame clones only, minus some. The sample table sets out just over 60,000 clones. A remark on this clone: Its antigen is still unknown. A junction end diverges from the germline sequence, so it may reflect a read error.

The sequenced sample consisted of PBMCs. The origin of this receptor is a man in his thirties or forties in good health and CMV-seropositive. The rearrangement joins TRBV2 to TRBJ2-3; 9 nucleotides line up with TRBD1. CDR3 sequence: CASSPRLQGAGDKQYF. CDR3 in DNA: TGTGCCAGCAGTCCTAGATTACAGGGGGCTGGGGATAAGCAGTATTTT.